This passage covers 31 T cell receptor beta chains from one sample sequenced in a study of technical replicates of blood from a few donors. The data were produced by immunoSEQ multiplex PCR, yet TCRdb's version contains in-frame clones alone and is incomplete. The table shows 13,000 to 15,000 clones, with about four fifths occurring only once. The sequenced sample consisted of PBMCs. These receptors originate from a human donor in good health.

The rearrangement uses TRBV2 and TRBJ1-5, with D maybe TRBD1 (5 bases). Germline V gene lookup returns CDR1 SNHLY and CDR2 FYNNEI. With 5 bases removed from V and 1 base from J, the gap between germline ends came to 12 bases. CDR3 length: 15 amino acids. CDR3 in DNA: TGTGCCAGCAGTAGGGGAAGGGAAAGCAATCAGCCCCAGCATTTT. It codes for CASSRGRESNQPQHF.

The chain combines TRBV7-2 with TRBJ2-1; the match to TRBD2 covers 10 bases. The CDR3 contains 18 residues. Trimming at V came to 4 bases and at J to 2 bases, leaving 11 bases not matched to a gene. Germline CDR1 reads SGHTA; CDR2 reads FQGNSA. The CDR3, as DNA: TGTGCCAGCAGCTCTCTGCCGACTAGCGGGTTTACCTACAATGAGCAGTTCTTC. This codes for CASSSLPTSGFTYNEQFF.

The V call is TRBV7-9, the J call TRBJ1-2; 8 positions agree with TRBD1. CDR1 and CDR2 (germline): SEHNR, FQNEAQ (reference sequence). There are 15 residues in the CDR3. J gave up 8 bases and V 1 base, and 9 bases lay outside the gene matches. The CDR3 here is CASSLGTGFGGGYTF. CDR3 nucleotide sequence: TGTGCCAGCAGCTTAGGGACAGGGTTTGGTGGGGGCTACACCTTC.

The chain employs TRBV5-1 and TRBJ2-1, with 13 bases matching TRBD2. This CDR3 spans 17 amino acids. In germline, CDR1 is SGHRS, CDR2 YFSETQ. V shed 3 bases, J shed 7 bases, and the junction held 10 bases outside the gene matches. This chain's CDR3 is CASSSAGLAGVWNEQFF. The CDR3 nucleotides read TGCGCCAGCAGCTCCGCCGGACTAGCGGGAGTGTGGAATGAGCAGTTCTTC.

CDR3 coding DNA: TGTGCCAGCAGCAAAAACCTTGGGACAGGACTCCCGAGAACCTACGAGCAGTACTTC. Its translation: CASSKNLGTGLPRTYEQYF. The J gene is TRBJ2-7, the V gene TRBV21-1; TRBD1, as called in the table, went unchecked against the DNA. TRBV21-1 is flagged as a pseudogene. The CDR3 length is 19 residues.

The chain couples TRBV27 to TRBJ1-5; D is ambiguous. The CDR3 has 13 residues. Germline CDR1 reads MNHEY; CDR2 reads SMNVEV (reference sequence). Between the trimmed V and J ends, which lost 5 bases and 3 bases, there was a span of 8 bases. CDR3 bases: TGTGCCAGCAGTCCCGCACACAATCAGCCCCAGCATTTT. As protein: CASSPAHNQPQHF.

V and J are TRBV5-4 and TRBJ2-7, with 9 bases that match TRBD2. The junction had 7 bases not matched to a gene; V was cut back by 0 bases and J by 0 bases. The CDR3 length is 17 residues. The germline CDR1 and CDR2 sequences are SGHNT and YYREEE (reference sequence). CDR3 residues: CASSLAFRREGSYEQYF. In DNA, the CDR3 is TGTGCCAGCAGCTTGGCGTTTCGGCGGGAGGGCTCCTACGAGCAGTACTTC.

The rearrangement joins TRBV6-5 to TRBJ2-5; a weak D match, TRBD2 (5 bases). This CDR3 is built from 15 residues. Germline CDR1 is MNHEY and CDR2 is SVGAGI. V dropped 0 bases and J dropped 5 bases, with 13 bases sitting between them. CDR3 amino acids: CASSYSRASRETQYF. The CDR3 DNA is TGTGCCAGCAGTTACTCCCGGGCTAGCAGGGAGACCCAGTACTTC.

The table lists this clone with a few counts. This chain's CDR3 is CASSLQGYEQYF. DNA of the CDR3: TGTGCCAGCAGTCTTCAGGGCTACGAGCAGTACTTC. V and J are TRBV6-5 and TRBJ2-7, with D perhaps matching TRBD1 (5 bases). This CDR3 has 12 residues. From germline, CDR1 is MNHEY and CDR2 SVGAGI. The V gene lost 5 bases and the J gene lost 3 bases, with 8 bases spanning the gap.

CDR3 DNA: TGTGCCAGCAGTGGGGCACCGGGACAGACCTACAATGAGCAGTTCTTC. It translates to CASSGAPGQTYNEQFF. The rearrangement joins TRBV2 to TRBJ2-1; 7 positions agree with TRBD1. J lost 2 bases, V lost 4 bases, and 8 bases had no gene match. Germline V CDR1 and CDR2: SNHLY, FYNNEI. The CDR3 loop spans 16 amino acids. The complete variable domain, with remaining parts taken from reference TRBV2 and TRBJ2-1, reads EPEVTQTPSHQVTQMGQEVILRCVPISNHLYFYWYRQILGQKVEFLVSFYNNEISEKSEIFDDQFSVERPDGSNFTLKIRSTKLEDSAMYFCASSGAPGQTYNEQFFGPGTRLTVL.

The V call is TRBV5-5, the J call TRBJ2-2; TRBD1 aligns across 9 bases. This CDR3 has 16 amino acids. The V gene end was trimmed by 4 bases and the J gene end by 3 bases; junction bases not matched to a gene: 7. The germline gives CDR1 SGHKS, CDR2 YYEKEE (reference sequence). The CDR3 DNA reads as TGTGCCAGCAGCCTGGGACAGGGATTAGACACCGGGGAGCTGTTTTTT. Protein sequence: CASSLGQGLDTGELFF.

This clone appeared a single time. The V and J genes are TRBV6-1 and TRBJ2-1; TRBD1 might be the D (5 bases). V lost 1 base and J lost 6, with 16 bases in between. This CDR3 region has 16 residues. CDR1 MNHNS and CDR2 SASEGT come from the germline V gene. The CDR3 protein is CASSEGNRLRGNEQFF. The CDR3 region has the DNA TGTGCCAGCAGTGAAGGCAACAGGTTAAGGGGCAATGAGCAGTTCTTC.

V is TRBV5-1 and J is TRBJ2-6; possibly TRBD2 for D (6 bases). Germline V gives CDR1 SGHRS, CDR2 YFSETQ. The CDR3 spans 17 residues. Trimming stripped 6 bases from V and 0 bases from J, with 16 bases between. The CDR3 spells CASKEGPQPSGANVLTF. For the CDR3, the DNA is TGCGCCAGCAAGGAGGGGCCTCAACCCTCTGGGGCCAACGTCCTGACTTTC. Drawing the rest from reference TRBV5-1 and TRBJ2-6, the complete variable domain is KAGVTQTPRYLIKTRGQQVTLSCSPISGHRSVSWYQQTPGQGLQFLFEYFSETQRNKGNFPGRFSGRQFSNSRSEMNVSTLELGDSALYLCASKEGPQPSGANVLTFGAGSRLTVL.

This chain connects TRBV5-6 to TRBJ2-1, with TRBD2 identical over 12 bases. The J segment lost 2 bases and the V segment lost 5 bases, leaving 5 bases of the junction unmatched. The germline gives CDR1 SGHDT, CDR2 YYEEEE. This CDR3 region has 16 residues. CDR3 in DNA: TGTGCCAGCAGTCTCGGACTAGCGGGAACCTACAATGAGCAGTTCTTC. Protein: CASSLGLAGTYNEQFF.

V gene TRBV9 combines with J gene TRBJ2-2; D not resolved. The CDR3 is 13 residues long. The V gene's germline CDR1 is SGDLS and CDR2 YYNGEE. Trimming pared 4 bases from V and 5 bases from J, leaving 9 bases between. CDR3 protein: CASSPSGTGELFF. The CDR3 bases are TGTGCCAGCAGCCCTTCCGGGACCGGGGAGCTGTTTTTT. Full variable domain (outside the CDR3, taken from reference TRBV9 and TRBJ2-2): DSGVTQTPKHLITATGQRVTLRCSPRSGDLSVYWYQQSLDQGLQFLIQYYNGEERAKGNILERFSAQQFPDLHSELNLSSLELGDSALYFCASSPSGTGELFFGEGSRLTVL.

J is TRBJ2-3 and V is TRBV2, with 16 positions matching TRBD2. The CDR3 has 18 residues. V was clipped by 0 bases and J by 1 base; unmatched bases: 1. The germline CDR1 and CDR2 sequences are SNHLY and FYNNEI. The CDR3 DNA follows: TGTGCCAGCAGTGAAGCGGGGACTAGCGGGAGGGGCACAGATACGCAGTATTTT. The encoded protein is CASSEAGTSGRGTDTQYF. Looking up the rest from reference TRBV2 and TRBJ2-3 gives the full variable domain: EPEVTQTPSHQVTQMGQEVILRCVPISNHLYFYWYRQILGQKVEFLVSFYNNEISEKSEIFDDQFSVERPDGSNFTLKIRSTKLEDSAMYFCASSEAGTSGRGTDTQYFGPGTRLTVL.

This clone was observed once. The chain links TRBV7-8 to TRBJ2-5; 10 bases fit TRBD1. The CDR3 is 16 amino acids. Trimming took 6 bases from V and 5 from J; bases not matched to a gene: 12. The germline V gene encodes CDR1 SGHVS and CDR2 FQNEAQ. This chain's CDR3 is CASSLYGTGEVETQYF. The CDR3 bases are TGTGCCAGCAGTCTATACGGGACAGGGGAGGTTGAGACCCAGTACTTC.

This clone was observed a single time. The rearrangement joins TRBV7-3 to TRBJ1-1; D remains ambiguous. Trimming stripped 1 base from V and 4 bases from J, with 10 bases between. There are 14 residues in the CDR3. Germline-derived CDR1 and CDR2 are SGHTA and FQGTGA. The CDR3 nucleotides are TGTGCCAGCAGCTTAAACCTAGGTGGCACTGAAGCTTTCTTT. It is translated as CASSLNLGGTEAFF.

The chain recombines TRBV5-1 with TRBJ2-3, with a possible D match to TRBD2 (6 bases). Trimming removed 0 bases from V and 2 bases from J, with 13 bases in between. The CDR3 runs 16 residues. Germline V lookup: CDR1 SGHRS, CDR2 YFSETQ. CDR3 sequence: CASSLGGGIHTDTQYF. The CDR3 DNA is TGCGCCAGCAGCTTGGGGGGAGGCATTCACACAGATACGCAGTATTTT.

CDR3 nucleotides: TGTGCCAGCAGAAAGATGCAGGTCCAGAATGAGCAGTTCTTC. Encoded protein: CASRKMQVQNEQFF. This chain uses TRBV11-1 with TRBJ2-1; D is uncertain. V lost 6 bases to trimming and J lost 7 bases, with 16 bases between them. CDR1 and CDR2 (germline): SGHAT, FQDESV (reference sequence). The CDR3 runs 14 residues.

This clone was recorded only once. This chain links TRBV7-6 with TRBJ2-1; 7 bases are a match to TRBD2. Germline V lookup: CDR1 SGHVS, CDR2 FNYEAQ. With 5 bases clipped from V and 8 bases from J, the junction kept 9 bases outside the gene matches. CDR3 length: 14 residues. The CDR3 reads CASSPNGLADEQFF. The CDR3 region has the DNA TGTGCCAGCAGCCCCAATGGGCTAGCGGATGAGCAGTTCTTC.

V is TRBV7-2 and J is TRBJ1-3; D might be TRBD1 (6 bases). The length of the CDR3 is 16 residues. CDR1 is SGHTA, CDR2 FQGNSA, per germline. V was trimmed by 3 bases and J by 2 bases, leaving 14 bases between them. CDR3 in amino acids: CASSLWDIATGNTIYF. CDR3 in DNA: TGTGCCAGCAGCTTGTGGGACATCGCTACTGGAAACACCATATATTTT.

This clone was recorded once. The chain carries TRBV10-2 and TRBJ2-3; no clear D. This CDR3 is built from 12 residues. V was pared by 8 bases and J by 2 bases, with 8 bases between. Germline CDR1 is WSHSY and CDR2 is SAAADI. CDR3 amino acids: CASGATTDTQYF. DNA of the CDR3: TGCGCCAGCGGAGCTACCACAGATACGCAGTATTTT.

This clone was observed a handful of times. The chain carries TRBV2 and TRBJ2-1; D may be TRBD2 (5 bases). The V gene lost 6 bases and the J gene lost 8 bases, with 11 bases spanning the gap. Germline V gives CDR1 SNHLY, CDR2 FYNNEI. This CDR3 has 12 residues. The CDR3 nucleotides are TGTGCCAGCAGAGAAACTAGAGATGAGCAGTTCTTC. It translates to CASRETRDEQFF.

This chain links TRBV7-9 with TRBJ2-5; D not resolved. This CDR3 has 14 amino acids. V was cut by 1 base and J by 5 bases, with 11 bases left in between. Germline CDR1 SEHNR, CDR2 FQNEAQ (reference sequence). The CDR3 DNA reads TGTGCCAGCAGCTTAGATCCCAGCGCGGAGACCCAGTACTTC. As protein: CASSLDPSAETQYF.

This sequence joins TRBV6-1 and TRBJ2-5; perhaps TRBD2 as D (5 bases). V lost 7 bases, J lost 4 bases, and 13 bases lay in between. This CDR3 region has 13 residues. Germline assignment: CDR1 MNHNS and CDR2 SASEGT. CDR3 nucleotide sequence: TGTGCCAGCACTCGAGGGATTTCAGAGACCCAGTACTTC. It translates to CASTRGISETQYF.

This clone was recorded once. The J gene is TRBJ2-5, the V gene TRBV2; no firm D call. This CDR3 comprises 13 residues. CDR1 is SNHLY, CDR2 FYNNEI, per germline. V was pared by 2 bases and J by 0 bases, with 4 bases between. DNA of the CDR3: TGTGCCAGCAGTGAACGGTACCAAGAGACCCAGTACTTC. Its translation is CASSERYQETQYF.

The CDR3 is CASSSSGSPTEQYF. The CDR3 nucleotides read TGTGCCAGCAGCTCTAGCGGGAGTCCTACCGAGCAGTACTTC. V and J are TRBV7-9 and TRBJ2-7; 10 positions agree with TRBD2. The CDR3 covers 14 residues. With V trimmed by 4 bases and J by 6 bases, 6 bases remained unmatched. Per germline, CDR1 SEHNR and CDR2 FQNEAQ (reference sequence).

V usage is TRBV19 and J usage is TRBJ2-5, with 7 bases aligning to TRBD2. CDR1 is LNHDA, CDR2 SQIVND, per germline (reference sequence). V shed 3 bases, J shed 4 bases, and the junction held 2 bases outside the gene matches. The CDR3 sequence is 13 residues long. The CDR3 coding sequence is TGTGCCAGTAGTATTGTAGCGGGAGAGACCCAGTACTTC. Translating gives CASSIVAGETQYF.

The chain employs TRBV2 and TRBJ1-2; maybe TRBD1 (5 bases). The germline V gene has CDR1 SNHLY and CDR2 FYNNEI. This CDR3 comprises 17 residues. V was cut by 3 bases and J by 1 base, with 18 bases left in between. The DNA for the CDR3 is TGTGCCAGCAGTGACCTGGCTCTACTCCAGGGTAACTATGGCTACACCTTC. Translation: CASSDLALLQGNYGYTF.

This chain links TRBV19 with TRBJ2-7, with 12 bases identical to TRBD2. Trimming at V came to 5 bases and at J to 6 bases, leaving 2 bases not matched to a gene. Germline CDR1 is LNHDA and CDR2 is SQIVND (reference sequence). This CDR3 contains 13 residues. CDR3 protein: CASSEGLAGEQYF. The CDR3 nucleotides read TGTGCCAGTAGTGAGGGACTAGCGGGCGAGCAGTACTTC.